This T cell receptor (beta chain) was obtained from a study of blood T cell repertoires in COVID-19. Study in general: The cDNA or gDNA used as material had been derived from T cells, B-cell-depleted T cells, or PBMCs.

Here immunoSEQ multiplex PCR was the method, and the copy in TCRdb shows in-frame clones only, minus some. The repertoire holds roughly 150,000 clones, with 70% to 90% as singletons. Germline assignment: CDR1 SGHKS and CDR2 YYEKEE (reference sequence). The V segment lost 6 bases and the J segment 4 bases; nucleotides outside the gene matches: 22. This CDR3 spans 19 amino acids. This clone came up once. What was sequenced was peripheral blood. The sequence was obtained from an elderly woman with COVID-19, enrolled during active disease. The chain couples TRBV5-5 to TRBJ2-1, with 7 bases fitting TRBD1. The DNA of the CDR3 is TGTGCCAGCATCCGCTCGTGGGGACAGCCAAAATGGGGTTACAATGAGCAGTTCTTC. Its translation is CASIRSWGQPKWGYNEQFF.